This entry lists 25 T cell receptor beta chains sequenced from one sample in a study of Ad26.COV2.S vaccination and SARS-CoV-2 variants. Sequencing used immunoSEQ multiplex PCR; TCRdb keeps in-frame clones, though not all of them. The table shows around 450,000 clones, with 89% occurring only once. Treatment given: some 20 received Ad26.COV2.S at low or high dose, single or two shots; about 5 received placebo; per-sample allocation not given. Specimens were obtained on day 63 following the first vaccine or placebo injection. Sequencing used peripheral blood, obtained in a trial of Ad26.COV2.S vaccine versus placebo. Every receptor here comes from a person between 18 and 65 years old who received the Ad26.COV2.S COVID-19 vaccine or a placebo.

This clone was picked up one time. J is TRBJ2-2 and V is TRBV6-5, with a tentative D call TRBD1 (6 bases). Germline values: CDR1 MNHEY, CDR2 SVGAGI. Trimming removed 0 bases from V and 3 bases from J, with 11 bases in between. The CDR3 consists of 16 residues. The CDR3 sequence: CASSYSSGGYTGELFF. The CDR3, as DNA: TGTGCCAGCAGTTACTCGAGTGGGGGCTACACCGGGGAGCTGTTTTTT.

The chain joins TRBV2 to TRBJ2-7; D is perhaps TRBD2 (5 bases). This CDR3 region has 16 residues. Germline CDR1 and CDR2: SNHLY and FYNNEI. V lost 10 bases and J lost 1, with 23 bases in between. Here the CDR3 DNA reads TGTGCCACCCTAGAGGGAACCCGCCCTCCTTCCTACGAGCAGTACTTC. Its translation is CATLEGTRPPSYEQYF. Combining the CDR3 with reference TRBV2 and TRBJ2-7 gives the whole variable domain EPEVTQTPSHQVTQMGQEVILRCVPISNHLYFYWYRQILGQKVEFLVSFYNNEISEKSEIFDDQFSVERPDGSNFTLKIRSTKLEDSAMYFCATLEGTRPPSYEQYFGPGTRLTVT.

This chain links TRBV2 with TRBJ1-6; 8 bases align to TRBD1. V shed 6 bases and J 6 bases; nucleotides not matched to a gene: 4. This CDR3 is 14 amino acids long. The germline V gene encodes CDR1 SNHLY and CDR2 FYNNEI. The CDR3 DNA reads as TGTGCCAGCAGCTACAGGGGGGGTAATTCACCCCTCCACTTT. Translation gives CASSYRGGNSPLHF.

The chain joins TRBV27 to TRBJ2-1; TRBD2 aligns across 9 bases. This CDR3 is 15 amino acids long. V lost 3 bases, J lost 6 bases, and 6 bases stayed unmatched. The germline V gene encodes CDR1 MNHEY and CDR2 SMNVEV (reference sequence). CDR3 coding DNA: TGTGCCAGCAGTTTGGGCGGGAGGGCCCCCAATGAGCAGTTCTTC. This codes for CASSLGGRAPNEQFF.

CDR3 nucleotides: TGTGCCAGCGTCCCGGGACAGGGGTTCATGCTGCCCCAGCATTTT. Translated, it gives CASVPGQGFMLPQHF. This chain uses TRBV19 with TRBJ1-5; TRBD1 agrees at 10 bases. Trimming removed 9 bases from V and 9 bases from J; junction bases left unmatched: 14. The germline CDR1 and CDR2 sequences are LNHDA and SQIVND (reference sequence). The CDR3 spans 15 residues. Using reference TRBV19 and TRBJ1-5 for the parts outside the CDR3, the full variable domain is DGGITQSPKYLFRKEGQNVTLSCEQNLNHDAMYWYRQDPGQGLRLIYYSQIVNDFQKGDIAEGYSVSREKKESFPLTVTSAQKNPTAFYLCASVPGQGFMLPQHFGDGTRLSIL.

In this sample, this clone turned up a few times. The chain links TRBV18 to TRBJ1-5; 7 bases match TRBD1. V trimming: 6 bases; J trimming: 0 bases; junction bases outside the gene matches: 5. Germline CDR1 reads KGHSH; CDR2 reads LQKENI. The CDR3 sequence is 15 residues long. The CDR3 DNA reads TGTGCCAGCTCCCGGGACAGCTATAGCAATCAGCCCCAGCATTTT. It is translated as CASSRDSYSNQPQHF.

The rearrangement uses TRBV2 and TRBJ1-3; D call uncertain. Trimming shortened V by 7 bases and J by 0 bases, and 13 bases separated the two germline ends. The CDR3 is 15 amino acids. CDR1 is SNHLY and CDR2 is FYNNEI in the germline V gene. The CDR3 sequence: CASIVRRGSGNTIYF. In nucleotides, the CDR3 is TGTGCCAGCATAGTGAGGCGGGGCTCTGGAAACACCATATATTTT.

As to this clone: The sample contains more than one DNA sequence encoding this CDR3. The chain has TRBV28 and TRBJ2-7; D call uncertain. The CDR3 has 13 amino acids. Looked up from germline, CDR1 is MDHEN and CDR2 is SYDVKM. V lost 6 bases and J lost 2, with 11 bases in between. CDR3 protein: CASSPDGTYEQYF. CDR3 in DNA: TGTGCCAGCAGCCCGGACGGAACCTACGAGCAGTACTTC.

This clone occurred a few times. The chain is built from TRBV18 and TRBJ1-6; D not resolved. The ends were cut back, 3 bases at V and 6 bases at J, with 9 bases in the middle. The V gene's germline CDR1 is KGHSH and CDR2 LQKENI. The length of the CDR3 is 14 residues. CDR3 in DNA: TGTGCCAGCTCACCGGACGGGTCTAATTCACCCCTCCACTTT. It specifies CASSPDGSNSPLHF.

The V and J genes are TRBV6-2 or TRBV6-3 and TRBJ2-5; 7 bases are a match to TRBD1. CDR1 and CDR2 from the germline V gene are MNHEY and SVGEGT. V shed 6 bases and J 2 bases; nucleotides not matched to a gene: 6. The length of the CDR3 is 14 residues. CDR3 region: CASSRPGQQETQYF. CDR3 DNA sequence: TGTGCCAGCAGCCGCCCGGGACAGCAAGAGACCCAGTACTTC.

The rearrangement uses TRBV7-9 and TRBJ2-3; weak D call: TRBD2 (5 bases). The germline V gene encodes CDR1 SEHNR and CDR2 FQNEAQ (reference sequence). The CDR3 covers 15 residues. The V gene lost 3 bases and the J gene lost 8 bases, with 18 bases spanning the gap. In nucleotides, the CDR3 is TGTGCCAGCAGCTTCCGGGGAGCTTCCTACGCTACGCAGTATTTT. This codes for CASSFRGASYATQYF.

CDR3 protein: CASSQEGFTNTGELFF. CDR3 sequence (DNA): TGCGCCAGCAGCCAAGAGGGCTTTACGAACACCGGGGAGCTGTTTTTT. The V and J genes are TRBV4-1 and TRBJ2-2; D gene unclear. Germline CDR1 is MGHRA and CDR2 is YSYEKL. The CDR3 has 16 amino acids. V was pared by 0 bases and J by 0 bases, with 8 bases between.

The genes are TRBV23-1 and TRBJ1-1, with a weak D call TRBD1 (5 bases). TRBV23-1 is flagged as an ORF with uncertain function. The CDR3 totals 12 residues. Trimming removed 1 base at V and 11 bases at J, with 11 bases between. Here the CDR3 reads CASSQWQGKAFF. CDR3 DNA sequence: TGCGCCAGCAGTCAATGGCAGGGCAAGGCTTTCTTT.

The rearrangement links TRBV3-1 (or the pseudogene TRBV3-2) to TRBJ2-2, with D maybe TRBD1 (6 bases). Between the trimmed V and J ends, which lost 3 bases and 1 base, there was a span of 12 bases. From germline, CDR1 is LGHDT and CDR2 YNNKEL (reference sequence). The CDR3 sequence is 16 residues long. DNA for the CDR3: TGTGCCAGCAGCCACTCGGGACACGGGAACACCGGGGAGCTGTTTTTT. Amino acid sequence: CASSHSGHGNTGELFF.

This clone was seen once. The chain has TRBV5-4 and TRBJ2-3; the match to TRBD1 covers 7 bases. Germline trimming cut 4 bases from V and 0 bases from J; bases unmatched to any gene: 8. This CDR3 comprises 16 residues. CDR1 and CDR2 (germline): SGHNT, YYREEE (reference sequence). CDR3 loop: CASSPLTGISTDTQYF. CDR3 DNA sequence: TGTGCCAGCAGCCCTTTGACAGGGATTAGCACAGATACGCAGTATTTT.

The sample holds one count of this clone. The rearrangement joins TRBV7-8 to TRBJ2-1; D is unresolved. This CDR3 spans 16 amino acids. From germline, CDR1 is SGHVS and CDR2 FQNEAQ. Trimming removed 2 bases at V and 4 bases at J, with 15 bases between. CDR3 protein: CASSLRRTPNYNEQFF. The CDR3, as DNA: TGTGCCAGCAGCTTACGGCGGACGCCGAATTACAATGAGCAGTTCTTC. Based on the CDR3 plus reference TRBV7-8 and TRBJ2-1, the full variable domain is GAGVSQSPRYKVAKRGQDVALRCDPISGHVSLFWYQQALGQGPEFLTYFQNEAQLDKSGLPSDRFFAERPEGSVSTLKIQRTQQEDSAVYLCASSLRRTPNYNEQFFGPGTRLTVL.

The V and J genes are TRBV12-3 or TRBV12-4 and TRBJ2-5, with a possible D match to TRBD1 (5 bases). The CDR3 length is 13 residues. V lost 7 bases and J 4 bases, leaving 13 bases between the germline ends. The CDR3 protein is CASTPDRGETQYF. The CDR3, as DNA: TGTGCCAGCACTCCTGACAGAGGAGAGACCCAGTACTTC.

The DNA for the CDR3 is TGTGCCTTACAGGGTTACACTGAAGCTTTCTTT. This codes for CALQGYTEAFF. This chain joins TRBV30 and TRBJ1-1, with D possibly TRBD1 on 6 matching bases. The ends were cut back, 7 bases at V and 3 bases at J, with 9 bases in the middle. The CDR3 spans 11 residues. Germline-derived CDR1 and CDR2 are GTSNPN and SVGIG (reference sequence).

This clone was recorded only once. V and J are TRBV28 and TRBJ1-5; tentative D call: TRBD1 (6 bases). The V gene lost 8 bases and the J gene lost 0 bases, with 23 bases spanning the gap. The CDR3 has 18 residues. CDR1 and CDR2 from the germline V gene are MDHEN and SYDVKM. The DNA for the CDR3 is TGTGCCAGCTCACAAGGGGGGCCGGCCTATTATAGCAATCAGCCCCAGCATTTT. Its protein product is CASSQGGPAYYSNQPQHF.

V is TRBV5-4 and J is TRBJ2-7; 11 positions agree with TRBD2. Germline V lookup: CDR1 SGHNT, CDR2 YYREEE (reference sequence). CDR3 length: 16 residues. Trimming removed 4 bases from V and 2 bases from J; junction bases left unmatched: 8. CDR3 loop: CASSTSGLAGPYEQYF. The CDR3 DNA is TGTGCCAGCAGCACCTCTGGACTAGCGGGCCCCTACGAGCAGTACTTC.

The chain joins TRBV6-1 to TRBJ1-1; D possibly corresponds to TRBD1 (5 bases). In germline, CDR1 is MNHNS, CDR2 SASEGT. Trimming removed 7 bases from V and 0 bases from J, with 12 bases in between. This CDR3 spans 14 amino acids. In DNA form, the CDR3 reads TGTGCCAGCATCACAGCAGGGATGAACACTGAAGCTTTCTTT. Its translation is CASITAGMNTEAFF.

This sequence joins TRBV18 and TRBJ2-3; 7 bases are a match to TRBD1. Germline V gene lookup returns CDR1 KGHSH and CDR2 LQKENI. The CDR3 is made up of 14 amino acids. Germline trimming cut 6 bases from V and 0 bases from J; bases unmatched to any gene: 3. The CDR3 region has the DNA TGTGCCAGCTCCCGGGACAGTAGCACAGATACGCAGTATTTT. Protein product: CASSRDSSTDTQYF.

V is TRBV6-2 or TRBV6-3 and J is TRBJ2-3; 10 bases line up with TRBD2. The CDR3 spans 15 residues. In germline, CDR1 is MNHEY, CDR2 SVGEGT. Trimming took 4 bases from V and 11 from J; bases not matched to a gene: 12. The CDR3 nucleotides read TGTGCCAGCAGTTCATGGGCTAGCGGGAGTAAGATGCAGTATTTT. This encodes CASSSWASGSKMQYF.

The chain couples TRBV7-6 to TRBJ2-1, with D perhaps TRBD2 (6 bases). The CDR3 spans 17 residues. Germline V gene sequence: CDR1 SGHVS, CDR2 FNYEAQ. V lost 1 base, J lost 0 bases, and 13 bases lay in between. The CDR3 here is CASSLEVRGSSYNEQFF. CDR3 nucleotides: TGTGCCAGCAGCTTAGAGGTGCGGGGCAGCTCCTACAATGAGCAGTTCTTC.

The rearrangement joins TRBV2 to TRBJ2-4; the match to TRBD1 covers 9 bases. The CDR3 loop spans 15 amino acids. V lost 4 bases and J lost 6; bases outside the gene matches: 7. The germline V gene has CDR1 SNHLY and CDR2 FYNNEI. The CDR3 reads CASSVGRTGANIQYF. The CDR3 DNA reads TGTGCCAGCAGTGTAGGAAGGACAGGGGCAAACATTCAGTACTTC.